This T cell receptor (beta chain) stems from a study of OX40 agonist ivuxolimab in advanced cancers. At the level of the study: Ivuxolimab was delivered to patients intravenously every 2 weeks at doses spanning 0.01 to 10 mg/kg. Three individuals attained partial responses, comprising one hepatocellular carcinoma case and two cutaneous melanoma cases.

TCRdb's copy holds only in-frame clones and misses some; the assay was immunoSEQ multiplex PCR. The sample has around 43,000 clones, around 86% seen once. This clone was seen more than once but under ten times. V gave up 3 bases and J gave up 5 bases, with 13 bases separating them. Germline V gene sequence: CDR1 MNHEY, CDR2 SMNVEV (reference sequence). This CDR3 spans 14 amino acids. This chain links TRBV27 with TRBJ2-5; unclear D gene. The source is an adult with an advanced solid tumor such as melanoma, head and neck, liver or kidney cancer. The source was CD4+ or CD8+ T cells sorted from blood, collected in a trial of the OX40 agonist ivuxolimab. This chain's CDR3 is CASSFRQAEETQYF. The DNA of the CDR3 is TGTGCCAGCAGTTTTAGGCAGGCGGAGGAGACCCAGTACTTC.